Listed below are T cell receptor beta chains from one sample, sequenced in a study of blood T cells in healthy people across ages. TCRdb called the 5' RACE reads again in MiXCR, with one record for every CDR3 protein. This sample has 700,000 or so distinct CDR3 sequences, with around 43% found just once. Input material: blood. Source of these receptors: a man at least 80 years old in good health. CDR3s include the opening cysteine and the closing phenylalanine or tryptophan. Each record gives: clone size, V gene, J gene, D gene, CDR3 DNA, CDR3 protein. A D gene is named only where the DNA matches it firmly. The listing skips clone size in some rows; elsewhere it reads once, few, many or a size class.

>-|TRBV6-2/TRBV6-3|TRBJ2-1|TRBD2
TGTGCCAGCAGCTCTGATATAGCGGGGGGGGTTTTGCGGGAGCAGTTCTTC
CASSSDIAGGVLREQFF
>-|TRBV4-1|TRBJ2-5|-
TGCGCCAGCAGCCAAGCACCTGGTGCGCAGTACCAAGAGACCCAGTACTTC
CASSQAPGAQYQETQYF
>once|TRBV7-3|TRBJ2-1|TRBD2
TGTGCCAGCAGCTTATTCAGTAGTGCGGCTAGCGGGAGGAATGAGCAGTTCTTC
CASSLFSSAASGRNEQFF
>-|TRBV10-2|TRBJ2-3|TRBD1
TGCGCCAGCAGTGAGTTGGACAGGCTCACAGATACGCAGTATTTT
CASSELDRLTDTQYF
>-|TRBV27|TRBJ1-2|-
TGTGCCAGCAGTCAAGATGGGAGAAGGGCGGTAAAATTTGATGGCTACACCTTC
CASSQDGRRAVKFDGYTF
>-|TRBV6-5|TRBJ2-1|TRBD1
TGTGCCAGCAGTTACGACGGGACAGGTCAAAACAATGAGCAGTTCTTC
CASSYDGTGQNNEQFF
>few|TRBV7-2|TRBJ2-3|-
TGTGCCAGCAGCTTAGCGAGGGGCCGCACAGATACGCAGTATTTT
CASSLARGRTDTQYF
>-|TRBV7-9|TRBJ1-4|-
TGTGCCAGCAGCTTAGCCGGAGGTAATGAAAAACTGTTTTTT
CASSLAGGNEKLFF
>-|TRBV7-2|TRBJ2-5|-
TGTGCCAGCAGCGTAGCGGTGCGGGAGACCCAGTACTTC
CASSVAVRETQYF
>-|TRBV6-2/TRBV6-3|TRBJ2-7|TRBD1
TGTGCCAGCAAACCGGGACAGATTTACGAGCAGTACTTC
CASKPGQIYEQYF
>-|TRBV20-1|TRBJ2-7|TRBD1
TGCAGTGCACAGGGGGTCTACGAGCAGTACTTC
CSAQGVYEQYF
>few|TRBV29-1|TRBJ2-7|-
TGCAGCGTTGATGGTCAGACACCCTACGAGCAGTACTTC
CSVDGQTPYEQYF
>-|TRBV7-2|TRBJ2-7|TRBD2
TGTGCCAGCAGCTTTTCTAGCGGGAGTATCTACGAGCAGTACTTC
CASSFSSGSIYEQYF
>few|TRBV20-1|TRBJ2-3|TRBD1
TGCAGTGCTCCGGGACAGGGGACGGGGAGGACAGATACGCAGTATTTT
CSAPGQGTGRTDTQYF
>-|TRBV4-3|TRBJ1-3|-
TGCGCCAGCAGCCAAGAGGACAGCTACTCTGGAAACACCATATATTTT
CASSQEDSYSGNTIYF
>once|TRBV28|TRBJ2-7|-
TGTGCCAGCACCTCGAATCGGGGCTGCTCCTACGAGCAGTACTTC
CASTSNRGCSYEQYF
>-|TRBV7-2|TRBJ1-5|-
TGTGCCAGCAGCTTAGACGGGGGTCAGCCCCAGCATTTT
CASSLDGGQPQHF
>many|TRBV7-3|TRBJ2-3|TRBD2
TGTGCCAGCAGCTACGGGGGGGCAACAGATACGCAGTATTTT
CASSYGGATDTQYF
>-|TRBV6-2/TRBV6-3|TRBJ1-2|-
TGTGCCAGCAGTTATCTACGGGAATCCGGCTACACCTTC
CASSYLRESGYTF
>few|TRBV29-1|TRBJ2-7|TRBD2
TGCAGCGTGGGAGAGCGGGAGATCAACGAGCAGTACTTC
CSVGEREINEQYF
>-|TRBV5-1|TRBJ2-1|TRBD2
TGCGCCAGCAGGATAGCGGGAGGTCAAGAGACCCAGTTCTTC
CASRIAGGQETQFF
>-|TRBV7-2|TRBJ2-1|-
TGTGCCAGCAGCCTCAGACAGTCCCAAAACAATGAGCAGTTCTTC
CASSLRQSQNNEQFF
>few|TRBV7-2|TRBJ2-3|TRBD2
TGTGCCAGCAGCTACGGGGGGGCAATTTCAGATACGCAGTATTTT
CASSYGGAISDTQYF
>-|TRBV20-1|TRBJ2-7|-
TGCAGTGCTAAGAACATGGGCAGAAACCTATACGAGCAGTACTTC
CSAKNMGRNLYEQYF
>-|TRBV5-1|TRBJ2-7|TRBD2
TGCGCCGGCAGCATGCTAGCGGGGGCCTACTCCTACGAGCAGTACTTC
CAGSMLAGAYSYEQYF
>-|TRBV4-2|TRBJ2-7|TRBD1
TGTGCCAGCAGCCAAGTGAGGACAGGGGCGTACTACGAGCAGTACTTC
CASSQVRTGAYYEQYF
>few|TRBV18|TRBJ2-7|TRBD2
TGTGCCAGCTCACCTAACGGGGGGTCCTACGAGCAGTACTTC
CASSPNGGSYEQYF
>few|TRBV7-3|TRBJ2-6|-
TGTGCCAGCAGCGAAATACCGCCCGACAGGTTAGGCTCTGGGGCCAACGTCCTGACTTTC
CASSEIPPDRLGSGANVLTF
>many|TRBV24-1|TRBJ2-5|TRBD1
TGTGCCACCAGTGAAGGGGGCAGGGGGTTTGAAGAGACCCAGTACTTC
CATSEGGRGFEETQYF
>-|TRBV7-8|TRBJ1-2|-
TGTGCCAGCAGCCCCCTCGGGGTGGACTACACCTTC
CASSPLGVDYTF
>-|TRBV7-2|TRBJ2-1|TRBD2
TGTGCCAGCAGCCCCCACCGGGCGGGAGCCTACAATGAGCAGTTCTTC
CASSPHRAGAYNEQFF
>-|TRBV4-3|TRBJ2-1|-
TGCGCCAGCAGCCAAAATCCGAGCTCCTACAATGAGCAGTTCTTC
CASSQNPSSYNEQFF
>many|TRBV4-2|TRBJ2-7|-
TGTGCCAGCAGCCAAGACTTGGCCGGTCCCTACGAGCAGTACTTC
CASSQDLAGPYEQYF
>-|TRBV6-5|TRBJ2-5|TRBD2
TGTGCCAGCACCTACAAAGGGACTAGCTCCCAAGAGACCCAGTACTTC
CASTYKGTSSQETQYF
>-|TRBV6-2/TRBV6-3|TRBJ2-3|TRBD2
TGTGCCAGCAGTTATTGGCTAGCGGCTAGCACAGATACGCAGTATTTT
CASSYWLAASTDTQYF
>-|TRBV6-2/TRBV6-3|TRBJ1-6|-
TGTGCCAGCAGTTACGAGGGCCACACCCTCCACTTT
CASSYEGHTLHF
>-|TRBV20-1|TRBJ2-1|TRBD2
TGCAGTGCTGCATCAACTAGCGGGGGACTGGTGAATGAGCAGTTCTTC
CSAASTSGGLVNEQFF
>few|TRBV20-1|TRBJ2-7|-
TGCAGTGGGGCCAGCCTTCGAGGGGTGGTGGATAAGCAGTACTTC
CSGASLRGVVDKQYF
>-|TRBV7-2|TRBJ1-6|-
TGTGCCAGCGGTACAAATTCACCCCTCCACTTT
CASGTNSPLHF
>few|TRBV2|TRBJ1-2|-
TGTGCCAGCAGTATCTCAGGGCGAGATTTGAGCTACACCTTC
CASSISGRDLSYTF
>many|TRBV6-2/TRBV6-3|TRBJ2-3|-
TGTGCCAGCAGACGCCAGGGCCCCCGCACAGATACGCAGTATTTT
CASRRQGPRTDTQYF
>-|TRBV20-1|TRBJ2-7|TRBD2
TGCAGTGCTAGAGATCTGGGACTAGCGACCAGCTCCTACAATGAGCAGTACTTC
CSARDLGLATSSYNEQYF
>few|TRBV6-5|TRBJ2-3|-
TGTGCCGCCTCCCGGGGAGGCCCTAGCACAGATACGCAGTATTTT
CAASRGGPSTDTQYF
>few|TRBV20-1|TRBJ2-3|TRBD2
TGCAGTGCTGATAGCGGGAGGGGAAGCGCAGATACGCAGTATTTT
CSADSGRGSADTQYF
>-|TRBV6-5|TRBJ2-1|-
TGTGCCAGCAGTTTCGTAAGGGGTGAGCAGTTCTTC
CASSFVRGEQFF
>-|TRBV7-8|TRBJ2-2|TRBD2
TGTGCCAGCCAAGATAGGGCTAGCGGAAACGGGGAGCTGTTTTTT
CASQDRASGNGELFF
>-|TRBV9|TRBJ2-7|-
TGTGCCAGCAGTACAGGGTCCGAGCAGTACTTC
CASSTGSEQYF
>once|TRBV6-1|TRBJ2-3|TRBD2
TGTGCCACCGGACTAGCGGGCACCACAGATACGCAGTATTTT
CATGLAGTTDTQYF